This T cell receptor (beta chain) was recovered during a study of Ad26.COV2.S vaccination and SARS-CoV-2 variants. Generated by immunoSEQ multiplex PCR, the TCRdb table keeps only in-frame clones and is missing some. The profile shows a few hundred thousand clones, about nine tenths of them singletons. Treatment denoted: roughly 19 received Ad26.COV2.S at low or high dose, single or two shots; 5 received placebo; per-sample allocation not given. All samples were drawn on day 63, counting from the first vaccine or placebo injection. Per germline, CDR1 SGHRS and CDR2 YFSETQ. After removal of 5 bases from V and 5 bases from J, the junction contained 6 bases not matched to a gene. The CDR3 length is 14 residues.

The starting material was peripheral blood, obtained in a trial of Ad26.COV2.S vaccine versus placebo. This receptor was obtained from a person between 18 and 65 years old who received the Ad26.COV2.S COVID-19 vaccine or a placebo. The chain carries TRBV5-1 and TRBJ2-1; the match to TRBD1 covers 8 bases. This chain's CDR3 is CASRPGQVDNEQFF. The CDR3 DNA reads TGCGCCAGCAGACCGGGACAGGTTGACAATGAGCAGTTCTTC.